These 15 T cell receptor beta chains share one sample of origin, sequenced in a study of blood T cell repertoires in COVID-19. Sequencing used immunoSEQ multiplex PCR; TCRdb keeps in-frame clones, though not all of them. The sample holds fewer than 250,000 clones, 70% to 90% seen once. The sequenced sample consisted of peripheral blood. The origin of the receptors is a woman aged 55-69 years with active or convalescent COVID-19.

This rearrangement joins TRBV6-5 to TRBJ1-6; 7 bases align to TRBD1. Unmatched junction bases numbered 1, after V lost 6 bases and J lost 5 bases. This CDR3 spans 13 amino acids. The germline V gene has CDR1 MNHEY and CDR2 SVGAGI. As DNA, the CDR3 is TGTGCCAGCAGGGGACAGAATAATTCACCCCTCCACTTT. Protein: CASRGQNNSPLHF.

The chain recombines TRBV5-8 with TRBJ2-3, with 10 bases that match TRBD1. CDR1 is SGHTS and CDR2 is YDEGEE in the germline V gene. The CDR3 runs 15 residues. V shed 3 bases and J 0 bases; nucleotides not matched to a gene: 1. The CDR3 DNA reads as TGTGCCAGCAGCTGGGACAGGGGTAGCACAGATACGCAGTATTTT. Translation: CASSWDRGSTDTQYF.

The rearrangement uses TRBV16 and TRBJ2-7; 15 bases align to TRBD2. CDR1 KGHSY and CDR2 FQNENV come from the germline V gene. This CDR3 region has 16 residues. Trimming cost V 5 bases and J 4 bases; bases outside gene matches: 6. CDR3 sequence reads: CASSAGGLAGGYEQYF. The CDR3 DNA is TGTGCCAGCAGCGCAGGGGGACTAGCGGGAGGTTACGAGCAGTACTTC.

The V call is TRBV15, the J call TRBJ1-6; D may be TRBD1 (5 bases). V lost 0 bases to trimming and J lost 6 bases, with 9 bases between them. In germline, CDR1 is LNHNV, CDR2 YYDKDF (reference sequence). The CDR3 contains 15 residues. The DNA for the CDR3 is TGTGCCACCAGCAGAGATCTCGGGGGTAATTCACCCCTCCACTTT. Protein sequence: CATSRDLGGNSPLHF.

This chain links TRBV24-1 with TRBJ1-3, with 9 bases identical to TRBD1. The CDR3 is 16 residues long. V lost 3 bases to trimming and J lost 4 bases; unmatched junction nucleotides: 6. From germline, CDR1 is KGHDR and CDR2 SFDVKD. The CDR3 coding sequence is TGTGCCACCAGTGATCAGAAAGGGACAGGGGGAAACACCATATATTTT. It codes for CATSDQKGTGGNTIYF.

J is TRBJ2-5 and V is TRBV5-5, with 11 bases identical to TRBD2. This CDR3 contains 14 residues. V lost 4 bases and J lost 4; bases outside the gene matches: 3. Germline values: CDR1 SGHKS, CDR2 YYEKEE (reference sequence). The CDR3 sequence: CASSTSGSGETQYF. CDR3 sequence (DNA): TGTGCCAGCAGCACTAGCGGGAGCGGAGAGACCCAGTACTTC.

V gene TRBV10-3 combines with J gene TRBJ1-2, with D unresolved. The germline V gene encodes CDR1 ENHRY and CDR2 SYGVKD. The CDR3 is 12 amino acids. Trimming pared 6 bases from V and 8 bases from J, leaving 13 bases between. This CDR3 is CAISGLREGYTF. In DNA form, the CDR3 reads TGTGCCATCAGCGGCCTAAGGGAGGGCTACACCTTC.

Only a few counts were recorded for this clone. This rearrangement joins TRBV24-1 to TRBJ1-4, with D tentatively TRBD1 (6 bases). V was clipped by 3 bases and J by 4 bases, with 11 bases between them. The CDR3 loop spans 15 amino acids. Germline CDR1 and CDR2: KGHDR and SFDVKD. CDR3: CATSDPRGGNEKLFF. In nucleotides, the CDR3 is TGTGCCACCAGTGATCCCCGAGGGGGTAATGAAAAACTGTTTTTT.

This chain connects TRBV7-9 to TRBJ2-3, with D unresolved. Germline assignment: CDR1 SEHNR and CDR2 FQNEAQ (reference sequence). This CDR3 is 14 amino acids long. V lost 2 bases and J 0 bases, leaving 6 bases between the germline ends. For the CDR3, the DNA is TGTGCCAGCAGCTTATCCCTGAGCACAGATACGCAGTATTTT. Protein sequence: CASSLSLSTDTQYF. The full variable domain, in which reference TRBV7-9 and TRBJ2-3 provide the parts outside the CDR3, is DTGVSQNPRHKITKRGQNVTFRCDPISEHNRLYWYRQTLGQGPEFLTYFQNEAQLEKSRLLSDRFSAERPKGSFSTLEIQRTEQGDSAMYLCASSLSLSTDTQYFGPGTRLTVL.

The V gene is TRBV18, the J gene TRBJ2-1, with a weak D call TRBD2 (6 bases). The length of the CDR3 is 15 residues. Trimming cost V 2 bases and J 3 bases, with 11 bases left between them. Germline CDR1 reads KGHSH; CDR2 reads LQKENI. CDR3 region: CASSPGAGSYNEQFF. DNA for the CDR3: TGTGCCAGCTCACCAGGGGCGGGAAGCTACAATGAGCAGTTCTTC.

This chain joins TRBV30 and TRBJ2-7; the match to TRBD2 covers 7 bases. The CDR3 totals 17 residues. The germline gives CDR1 GTSNPN, CDR2 SVGIG (reference sequence). J lost 0 bases, V lost 0 bases, and 11 bases had no gene match. CDR3 sequence: CAWSVRSGRTSSYEQYV. The DNA for the CDR3 is TGTGCCTGGAGTGTACGTAGCGGGCGGACGAGCTCCTACGAGCAGTACGTC.

The V and J genes are TRBV2 and TRBJ1-1, with 8 nucleotides matching TRBD1. This CDR3 region has 14 residues. In germline, CDR1 is SNHLY, CDR2 FYNNEI. V lost 6 bases and J lost 1; bases outside the gene matches: 4. The CDR3 protein is CASRRTGTNTEAFF. As DNA, the CDR3 is TGTGCCAGCAGAAGGACAGGGACGAACACTGAAGCTTTCTTT.

This chain joins TRBV11-3 and TRBJ1-4; D remains ambiguous. The CDR3 extends over 13 amino acids. The germline CDR1 and CDR2 sequences are SGHNT and YENEEA. V was pared by 6 bases and J by 3 bases, with 8 bases between. CDR3: CASSYGPNEKLFF. CDR3 nucleotide sequence: TGTGCCAGCAGTTATGGGCCTAATGAAAAACTGTTTTTT.

This chain connects TRBV7-3 to TRBJ1-1, with 8 bases lining up with TRBD1. This CDR3 spans 14 amino acids. With V trimmed by 8 bases and J by 5 bases, 10 bases remained unmatched. Germline V gene data show CDR1 as SGHTA and CDR2 as FQGTGA. Here the CDR3 reads CASVSQGADTEAFF. In nucleotides, the CDR3 is TGTGCCAGCGTATCCCAGGGGGCAGATACTGAAGCTTTCTTT.

The table lists this clone with a few counts. The J gene is TRBJ2-1, the V gene TRBV5-4, with D possibly being TRBD1 (6 bases). Per the germline V gene, CDR1 is SGHNT and CDR2 is YYREEE (reference sequence). The germline V and J ends were trimmed by 1 base and 8 bases, with 19 bases remaining between them. CDR3 length equals 16 residues. CDR3 sequence (DNA): TGTGCCAGCAGCTTGCCAGGGGATTTTCGTAGGCATGAGCAGTTCTTC. Amino acids: CASSLPGDFRRHEQFF.